This T cell receptor (beta chain) was captured by sequencing in a study of vaccination effects on CD4 cells after COVID-19. Germline trimming cut 3 bases from V and 8 bases from J; bases unmatched to any gene: 6. This CDR3 spans 15 amino acids. Germline CDR1 and CDR2: SGHRS and YFSETQ. Using immunoSEQ multiplex PCR, the repertoire was profiled, and TCRdb retains in-frame clones only, with some absent. The sample includes tens of thousands of clones, around 70% of them seen just once. ViraFEST assay sequencing came after antigen-specific CD4+ T cells were expanded with viral peptide pools. Cultured cells yielded isolated CD4+ T cells after nine to ten days. No vaccinee had earlier SARS-CoV-2 infection, and nucleocapsid antibodies were negative. Wells containing 1.5 million to 2.5 million PBMC each were cultured with 10 IU/ml IL-2 and 10 ug/ml peptides. As for this clone: Its antigen is not identified.

The TCR originated in a human donor who received a COVID-19 vaccine. The gene calls are TRBV5-1 and TRBJ2-1; the match to TRBD1 covers 12 bases. The material sequenced was CD4+ T cells from PBMCs cultured with SARS-CoV-2 spike peptides, taken before COVID-19 vaccination. CDR3 region: CASSSGTGGWYEQFF. In DNA, the CDR3 is TGCGCCAGCAGCTCCGGGACAGGGGGCTGGTATGAGCAGTTCTTC.